This T cell receptor (beta chain) comes out of a study of response to subunit inactivated influenza vaccine. TCRdb reanalysed the RT-PCR reads using MiXCR and keeps one entry per CDR3 protein. The table records about half a million distinct CDR3 sequences, less than 30% of them present only once. Trimming cost V 2 bases and J 0 bases, with 11 bases left between them. Germline V CDR1 and CDR2: MNHEY, SVGEGT. The CDR3 has 15 amino acids. The origin of this receptor is a man aged 50-59 years who received an inactivated influenza vaccine. The sequencing here drew on CD4+ T cells sorted from PBMCs, taken approximately 5 days after vaccination. The chain has TRBV6-2 or TRBV6-3 and TRBJ2-7; D is unresolved. The CDR3 DNA is TGTGCCAGCAGTTACGGGTTGGCTTACTCCTACGAGCAGTACTTC. Translation gives CASSYGLAYSYEQYF.